The source of this T cell receptor beta chain is a study of cytotoxic CD8 clonotypes in ibrutinib-treated CLL (dated by TCRdb to the early 2020s). Background on the whole study: The cohort was composed of ten to eleven relapsed/refractory and roughly 16 treatment-naive patients; IGHV unmutated status was identified in fewer than 18 patients. Partial responses were observed in about 25 patients and complete responses in 2; after a median follow-up of 68 months, remission was maintained in 14 patients and progression was observed in roughly 12. Samples at response were collected after a median of 12 months of treatment, with a range of about 6 to 40 months. On average, each sample had approximately 260,000 productive templates and more than 75,000 productive rearrangements. Longitudinal samples were available for about 30% of the 86 trial participants. Cryopreserved peripheral blood mononuclear cells were obtained prior to treatment, at the time of response, and at either disease progression or sustained remission. Patients were still on ibrutinib when every remission and progressive disease sample was collected. Here is what the overall study found, with its caveats: Baseline clonality was found to be higher than that of age-matched healthy donors and was strongly correlated with circulating CD8+ T-cell counts. Public clonotypes were rare and either shrank or stayed stable during treatment, and the rise in clonality at ibrutinib response reflected expansion of private clonotypes. Sampling times were not matched between patients in sustained remission and patients whose disease was progressing, and lymph node repertoires were not examined. Clonality rose at ibrutinib response, remained stable during sustained remission, and dropped back toward baseline at progression.

Relative to germline, V is 3 bases shorter and J is 2 bases shorter, with 8 bases between their ends. According to the germline V gene (reference sequence), CDR1 reads GTSNPN and CDR2 reads SVGIG. Taken from cysteine to phenylalanine, the CDR3 has 13 residues. CDR3 DNA is the only sequence kept; it has 39 bases, read in frame from the first base. A note on this clone: No antigen is known for it. Base-call qualities are not available, and no considerably larger clone is one nucleotide away.

Reading the label with the study, this specimen's time point is: around 2 years on ibrutinib. For TCR beta library preparation, about 2 micrograms of genomic DNA were isolated from cryopreserved PBMCs. Longitudinal blood samples from CLL patients on ibrutinib monotherapy underwent high-throughput TCR beta sequencing. Patients were enrolled in a phase 2 open-label single-center ibrutinib monotherapy trial. A MiSeq instrument was used for deep resolution sequencing, which targeted depths ranging from 1 in 1 million up to 1 in 200,000 T cells, with coverage averaging 10x for each clonotype. TCR beta libraries were generated with the immunoSEQ hsTCRB Kit. Under the source paper's analysis protocol: ImmunoSEQ Data Assistant and ImmunoSEQ Analyzer were used for data analysis, and V, D and J genes were assigned according to IMGT definitions. Clonality was computed as one minus normalized Shannon entropy of productive rearrangement frequencies, ranging from 0 to 1. Public clonotype analysis was restricted to overrepresented clonotypes comprising at least 0.05% of each patient's repertoire. Repertoires from some 14 age-matched healthy donors in immuneACCESS were used as clonality controls. TCRdb re-hosts the immuneACCESS table, in-frame sequences only. Its copies lack some clones; in the studies checked, an unresolved V gene accounts for under half of them, and the cause for the rest is not known. That table supplies the V and J calls and clone size; D and trimming were determined from the DNA. The sample table holds 75,000 to 90,000 clones, of which roughly 83% were seen once. About 36% of the sample goes to the ten largest clones.

The rearrangement combines TRBV30 with TRBJ1-5; a tentative D call is TRBD1 (6 bases match). This receptor was taken from a human donor with chronic lymphocytic leukemia. The specimen was PBMCs, collected after 24 months of ibrutinib treatment. The CDR3 amino acid sequence is: CAWRRGGNQPQHF. The nucleotide sequence is given as TGTGCCTGGAGGAGGGGGGGCAATCAGCCCCAGCATTTT.